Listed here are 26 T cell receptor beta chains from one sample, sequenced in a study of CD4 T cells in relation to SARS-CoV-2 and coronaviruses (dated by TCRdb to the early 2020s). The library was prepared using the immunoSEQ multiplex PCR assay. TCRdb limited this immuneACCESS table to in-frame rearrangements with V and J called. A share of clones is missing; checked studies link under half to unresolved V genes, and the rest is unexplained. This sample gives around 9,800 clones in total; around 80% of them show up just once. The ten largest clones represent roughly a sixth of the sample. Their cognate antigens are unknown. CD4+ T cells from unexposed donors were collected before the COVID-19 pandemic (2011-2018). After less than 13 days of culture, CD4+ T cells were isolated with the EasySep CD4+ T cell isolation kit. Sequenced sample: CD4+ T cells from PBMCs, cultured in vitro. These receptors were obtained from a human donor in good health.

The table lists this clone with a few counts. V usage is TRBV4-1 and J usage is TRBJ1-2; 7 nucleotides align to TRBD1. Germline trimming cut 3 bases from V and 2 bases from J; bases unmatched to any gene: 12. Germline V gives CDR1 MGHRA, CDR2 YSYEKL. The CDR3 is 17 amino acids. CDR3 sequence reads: CASSHLRRTGGNYGYTF. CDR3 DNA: TGCGCCAGCAGCCACCTTCGAAGGACAGGCGGAAACTATGGCTACACCTTC.

CDR3 nucleotides: TGTGCCAGCAGCCAAGTTGGGGGGGCCAAAAACATTCAGTACTTC. It specifies CASSQVGGAKNIQYF. J is TRBJ2-4 and V is TRBV3-1 (or the pseudogene TRBV3-2), with a weak D call TRBD2 (6 bases). The CDR3 consists of 15 residues. In germline, CDR1 is LGHDT, CDR2 YNNKEL (reference sequence). V was clipped by 1 base and J by 1 base, with 8 bases between them.

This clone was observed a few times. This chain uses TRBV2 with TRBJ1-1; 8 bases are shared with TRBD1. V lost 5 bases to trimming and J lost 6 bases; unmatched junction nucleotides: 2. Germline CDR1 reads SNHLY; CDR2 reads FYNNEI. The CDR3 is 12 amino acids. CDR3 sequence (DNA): TGTGCCAGCAGTCGGACAGGGTCTGAAGCTTTCTTT. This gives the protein CASSRTGSEAFF. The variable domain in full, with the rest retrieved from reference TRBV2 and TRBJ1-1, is EPEVTQTPSHQVTQMGQEVILRCVPISNHLYFYWYRQILGQKVEFLVSFYNNEISEKSEIFDDQFSVERPDGSNFTLKIRSTKLEDSAMYFCASSRTGSEAFFGQGTRLTVV.

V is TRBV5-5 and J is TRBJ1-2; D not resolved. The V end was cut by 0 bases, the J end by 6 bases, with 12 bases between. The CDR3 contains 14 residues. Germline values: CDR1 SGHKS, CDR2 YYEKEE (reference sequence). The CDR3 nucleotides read TGTGCCAGCAGCTTGGATCCCGCCCGGCATGGCTACACCTTC. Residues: CASSLDPARHGYTF.

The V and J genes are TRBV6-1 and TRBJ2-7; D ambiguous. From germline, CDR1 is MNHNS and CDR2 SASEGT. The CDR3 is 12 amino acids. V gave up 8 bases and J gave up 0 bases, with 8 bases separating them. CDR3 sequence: CASSASSYEQYF. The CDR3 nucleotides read TGTGCCAGCTCGGCATCCTCCTACGAGCAGTACTTC.

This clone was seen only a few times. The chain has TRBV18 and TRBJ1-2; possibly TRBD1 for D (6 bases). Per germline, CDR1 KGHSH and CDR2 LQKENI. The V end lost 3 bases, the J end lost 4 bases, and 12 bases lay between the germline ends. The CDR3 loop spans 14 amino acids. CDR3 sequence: CASSPQDSLYGYTF. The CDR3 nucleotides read TGTGCCAGCTCACCGCAGGACAGCCTCTATGGCTACACCTTC. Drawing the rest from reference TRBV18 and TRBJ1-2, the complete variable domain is NAGVMQNPRHLVRRRGQEARLRCSPMKGHSHVYWYRQLPEEGLKFMVYLQKENIIDESGMPKERFSAEFPKEGPSILRIQQVVRGDSAAYFCASSPQDSLYGYTFGSGTRLTVV.

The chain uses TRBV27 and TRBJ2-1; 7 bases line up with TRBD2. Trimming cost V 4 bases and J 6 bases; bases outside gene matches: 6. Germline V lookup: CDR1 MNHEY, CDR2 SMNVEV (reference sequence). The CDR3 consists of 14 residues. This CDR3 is CASSWSGGSNEQFF. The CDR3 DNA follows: TGTGCCAGCAGTTGGTCGGGAGGTTCCAATGAGCAGTTCTTC.

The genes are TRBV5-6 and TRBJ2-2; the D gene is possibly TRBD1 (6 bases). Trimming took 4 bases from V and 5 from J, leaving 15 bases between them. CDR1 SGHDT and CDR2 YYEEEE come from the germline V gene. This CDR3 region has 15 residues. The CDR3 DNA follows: TGTGCCAGCAGCCTGGGAGACAGGAGGACCGGGGAGCTGTTTTTT. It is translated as CASSLGDRRTGELFF.

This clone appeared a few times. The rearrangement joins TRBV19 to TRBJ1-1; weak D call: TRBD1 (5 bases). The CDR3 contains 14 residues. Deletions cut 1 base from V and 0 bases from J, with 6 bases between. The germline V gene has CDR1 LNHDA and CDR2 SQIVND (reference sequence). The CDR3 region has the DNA TGTGCCAGTAGTATAGGACAGATGAACACTGAAGCTTTCTTT. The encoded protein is CASSIGQMNTEAFF.

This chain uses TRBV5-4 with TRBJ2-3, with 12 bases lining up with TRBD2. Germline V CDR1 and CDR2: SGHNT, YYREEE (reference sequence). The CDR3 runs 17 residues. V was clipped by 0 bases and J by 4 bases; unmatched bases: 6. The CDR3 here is CASSLGGLAGHADTQYF. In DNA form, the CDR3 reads TGTGCCAGCAGCTTGGGGGGACTAGCGGGCCACGCAGATACGCAGTATTTT.

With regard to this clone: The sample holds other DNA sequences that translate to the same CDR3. The CDR3 bases are TGTGCCAGCAGCGTAGCCGGGGGAACGGCTAATGAAAAACTGTTTTTT. Translation gives CASSVAGGTANEKLFF. The V call is TRBV9, the J call TRBJ1-4; possibly TRBD1 for D (5 bases). The CDR3 extends over 16 amino acids. Germline V CDR1 and CDR2: SGDLS, YYNGEE. V shed 0 bases and J shed 3 bases, with 12 bases lying between them.

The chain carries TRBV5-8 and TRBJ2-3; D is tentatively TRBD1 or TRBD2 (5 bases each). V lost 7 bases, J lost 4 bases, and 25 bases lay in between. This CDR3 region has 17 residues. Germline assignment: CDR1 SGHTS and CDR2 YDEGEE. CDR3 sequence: CASQKEGDVAVPDTQYF. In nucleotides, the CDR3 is TGTGCCAGCCAAAAGGAAGGGGACGTGGCTGTACCAGATACGCAGTATTTT.

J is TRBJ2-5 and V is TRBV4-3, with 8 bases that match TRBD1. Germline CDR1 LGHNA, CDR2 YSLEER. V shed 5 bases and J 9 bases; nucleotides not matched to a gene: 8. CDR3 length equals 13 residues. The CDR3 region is CASSAGPTGAQYF. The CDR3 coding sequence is TGCGCCAGCAGCGCGGGTCCGACAGGGGCCCAGTACTTC.

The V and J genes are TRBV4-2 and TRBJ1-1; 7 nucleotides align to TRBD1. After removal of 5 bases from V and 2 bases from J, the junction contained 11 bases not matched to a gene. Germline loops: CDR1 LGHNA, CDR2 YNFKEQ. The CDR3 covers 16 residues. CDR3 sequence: CASSNSDRTQNTEAFF. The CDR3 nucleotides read TGTGCCAGCAGCAACTCGGACAGGACCCAAAACACTGAAGCTTTCTTT.

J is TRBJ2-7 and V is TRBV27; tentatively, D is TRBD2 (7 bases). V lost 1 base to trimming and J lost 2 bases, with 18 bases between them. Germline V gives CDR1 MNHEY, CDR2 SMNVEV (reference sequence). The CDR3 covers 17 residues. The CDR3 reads CASSLFAGAGRAYEQYF. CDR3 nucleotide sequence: TGTGCCAGCAGTTTATTTGCGGGGGCGGGCAGGGCCTACGAGCAGTACTTC.

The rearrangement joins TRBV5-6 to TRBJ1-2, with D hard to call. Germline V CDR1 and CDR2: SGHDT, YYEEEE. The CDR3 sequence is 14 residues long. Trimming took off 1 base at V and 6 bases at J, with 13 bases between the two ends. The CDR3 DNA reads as TGTGCCAGCAGCTTGCCAACCCGTGGGGATGGCTACACCTTC. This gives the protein CASSLPTRGDGYTF.

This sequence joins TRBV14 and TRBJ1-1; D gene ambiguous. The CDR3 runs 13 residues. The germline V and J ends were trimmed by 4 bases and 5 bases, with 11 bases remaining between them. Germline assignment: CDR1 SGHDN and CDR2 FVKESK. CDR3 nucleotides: TGTGCCAGCAGCCTACAAGGATCGACTGAAGCTTTCTTT. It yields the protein CASSLQGSTEAFF.

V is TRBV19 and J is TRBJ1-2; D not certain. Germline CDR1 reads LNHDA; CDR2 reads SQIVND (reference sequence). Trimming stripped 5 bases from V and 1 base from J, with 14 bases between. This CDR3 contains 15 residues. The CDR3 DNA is TGTGCCAGTAGTCTAAGCGAGAATTATAACTATGGCTACACCTTC. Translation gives CASSLSENYNYGYTF.

For the CDR3, the DNA is TGTGCCTGGAGAGAGGGAACGGGAAACATTCAGTACTTC. It specifies CAWREGTGNIQYF. The chain links TRBV30 to TRBJ2-4; weak D call: TRBD2 (5 bases). The CDR3 spans 13 residues. Germline V gene data show CDR1 as GTSNPN and CDR2 as SVGIG (reference sequence). Trimming took off 3 bases at V and 6 bases at J, with 12 bases between the two ends. Combining the CDR3 with reference TRBV30 and TRBJ2-4 gives the whole variable domain SQTIHQWPATLVQPVGSPLSLECTVEGTSNPNLYWYRQAAGRGLQLLFYSVGIGQISSEVPQNLSASRPQDRQFILSSKKLLLSDSGFYLCAWREGTGNIQYFGAGTRLSVL.

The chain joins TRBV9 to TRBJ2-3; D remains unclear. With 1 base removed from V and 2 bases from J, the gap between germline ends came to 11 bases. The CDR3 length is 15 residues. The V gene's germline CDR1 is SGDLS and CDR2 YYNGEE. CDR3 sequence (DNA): TGTGCCAGCAGCGTACAACCCTTATTCACAGATACGCAGTATTTT. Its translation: CASSVQPLFTDTQYF. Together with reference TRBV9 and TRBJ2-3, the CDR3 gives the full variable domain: DSGVTQTPKHLITATGQRVTLRCSPRSGDLSVYWYQQSLDQGLQFLIQYYNGEERAKGNILERFSAQQFPDLHSELNLSSLELGDSALYFCASSVQPLFTDTQYFGPGTRLTVL.

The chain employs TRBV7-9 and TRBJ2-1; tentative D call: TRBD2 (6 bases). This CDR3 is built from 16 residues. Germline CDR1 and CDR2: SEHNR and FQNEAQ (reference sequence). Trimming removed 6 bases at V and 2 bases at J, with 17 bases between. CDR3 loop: CASSHHFGGTYNEQFF. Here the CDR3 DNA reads TGTGCCAGCAGTCATCATTTCGGGGGTACCTACAATGAGCAGTTCTTC.

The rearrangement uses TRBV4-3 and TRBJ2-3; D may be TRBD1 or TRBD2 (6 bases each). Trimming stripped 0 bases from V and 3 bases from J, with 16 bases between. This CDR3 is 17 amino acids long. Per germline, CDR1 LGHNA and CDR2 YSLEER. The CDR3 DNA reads TGCGCCAGCAGCCAAGACGGTCAGGGGAGGTTAACAGATACGCAGTATTTT. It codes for CASSQDGQGRLTDTQYF.

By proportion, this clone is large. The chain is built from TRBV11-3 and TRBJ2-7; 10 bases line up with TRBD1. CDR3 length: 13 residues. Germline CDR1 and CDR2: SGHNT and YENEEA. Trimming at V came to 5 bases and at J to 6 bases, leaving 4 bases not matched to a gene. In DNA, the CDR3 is TGTGCCAGCAGCACCCGACAGGGGGCCGAGCAGTACTTC. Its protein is CASSTRQGAEQYF.

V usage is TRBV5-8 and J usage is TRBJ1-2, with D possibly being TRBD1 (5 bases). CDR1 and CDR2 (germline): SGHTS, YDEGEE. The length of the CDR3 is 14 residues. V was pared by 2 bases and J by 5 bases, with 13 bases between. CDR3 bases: TGTGCCAGCAGCTTTGCACAGGCCTTTTATGGCTACACCTTC. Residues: CASSFAQAFYGYTF.

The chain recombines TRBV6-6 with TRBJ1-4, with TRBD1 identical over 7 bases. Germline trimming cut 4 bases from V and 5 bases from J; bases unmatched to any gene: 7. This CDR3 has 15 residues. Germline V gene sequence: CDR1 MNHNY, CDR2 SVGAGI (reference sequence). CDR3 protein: CASSSPGQRNEKLFF. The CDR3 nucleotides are TGTGCCAGCAGTTCCCCGGGACAGAGAAATGAAAAACTGTTTTTT.

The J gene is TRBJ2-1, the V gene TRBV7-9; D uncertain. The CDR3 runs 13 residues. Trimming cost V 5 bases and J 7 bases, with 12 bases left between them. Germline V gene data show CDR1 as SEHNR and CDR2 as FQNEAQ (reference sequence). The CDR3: CASSPVTGNEQFF. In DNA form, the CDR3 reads TGTGCCAGCAGCCCGGTAACTGGGAATGAGCAGTTCTTC.